Following are 24 T cell receptor beta chains from one sample sequenced in a study of T-cell memory formation after mild COVID-19 (dated by TCRdb to about 2021). Receptors were amplified or captured by 5' RACE. The run used an Illumina NovaSeq 6000. TCRdb applied fastp at Q25 and MiXCR to the public reads, then kept only in-frame beta chains. Every CDR3 protein is listed once, alongside the most common genes and DNA of its rows. For this sample the table gives tens of thousands of distinct CDR3 sequences, of which approximately 9% were detected only once. Together, the top ten hold approximately 12% of the sample. The sequenced material came from PBMCs or a T cell subset sorted from them (not recorded which). All receptors derive from an adult woman who had mild COVID-19 (a few samples of this study predate the infection). The sample titles of this study are shuffled in the database, so cell type and time point are left out; the donor was told from shared clones.

This clonotype turned up a few times. The J gene is TRBJ2-2, the V gene TRBV2; D is tentatively TRBD1 or TRBD2 (6 bases each). The V end lost 7 bases, the J end lost 6 bases, and 15 bases lay between the germline ends. The CDR3 is 14 residues long. Germline V CDR1 and CDR2: SNHLY, FYNNEI. CDR3 sequence: CASNEWGAAGELFF. In DNA, the CDR3 is TGTGCCAGCAATGAGTGGGGGGCGGCCGGGGAGCTGTTTTTT.

This clonotype was seen many times. This chain connects TRBV7-8 to TRBJ2-3; TRBD2 agrees at 7 bases. The ends lost 4 bases at V and 1 base at J; junction bases unmatched: 11. Germline assignment: CDR1 SGHVS and CDR2 FQNEAQ. This CDR3 contains 17 residues. The CDR3, as DNA: TGTGCCAGCAGCTCCGCCCTTGGGGGGGGGGGCACAGATACGCAGTATTTT. The encoded protein is CASSSALGGGGTDTQYF.

This clonotype occurred a few times. This chain uses TRBV9 with TRBJ1-6; D not resolved. The CDR3 consists of 15 residues. Germline assignment: CDR1 SGDLS and CDR2 YYNGEE. With 0 bases removed from V and 3 bases from J, the gap between germline ends came to 7 bases. CDR3 sequence: CASSVEVGYNSPLHF. CDR3 coding DNA: TGTGCCAGCAGCGTAGAGGTGGGCTATAATTCACCCCTCCACTTT. Drawing the rest from reference TRBV9 and TRBJ1-6, the complete variable domain is DSGVTQTPKHLITATGQRVTLRCSPRSGDLSVYWYQQSLDQGLQFLIQYYNGEERAKGNILERFSAQQFPDLHSELNLSSLELGDSALYFCASSVEVGYNSPLHFGNGTRLTVT.

The chain carries TRBV5-4 and TRBJ1-1; D might be TRBD1 (6 bases). V gave up 0 bases and J gave up 0 bases, with 9 bases separating them. The CDR3 consists of 15 residues. Germline lookup yields CDR1 SGHNT and CDR2 YYREEE (reference sequence). CDR3 loop: CASSLVGALNTEAFF. In DNA, the CDR3 is TGTGCCAGCAGCTTGGTGGGGGCCTTGAACACTGAAGCTTTCTTT.

The V and J genes are TRBV20-1 and TRBJ1-2; 11 bases are shared with TRBD1. Germline CDR1 reads DFQATT; CDR2 reads SNEGSKA (reference sequence). V was pared by 3 bases and J by 8 bases, with 14 bases of the junction left unmatched. This CDR3 is built from 16 residues. CDR3 nucleotide sequence: TGCAGTGCTAGGGGTGGACAGGGGGCAAGGTCAGGGGGCTACACCTTC. Translated: CSARGGQGARSGGYTF.

In this sample, this clonotype turned up many times. This sequence joins TRBV12-3 or TRBV12-4 and TRBJ2-7; 8 nucleotides line up with TRBD1. The CDR3 extends over 13 amino acids. J was trimmed by 7 bases and V by 6 bases; bases with no gene match: 8. Here the CDR3 reads CASSYGTGGEQYF. CDR3 nucleotides: TGTGCCAGCAGCTACGGGACAGGCGGAGAGCAGTACTTC.

This clonotype was seen repeatedly, ten times or more. The rearrangement links TRBV27 to TRBJ1-3, with unresolved D. The germline CDR1 and CDR2 sequences are MNHEY and SMNVEV (reference sequence). This CDR3 comprises 13 residues. Trimming took off 6 bases at V and 2 bases at J, with 8 bases between the two ends. This chain's CDR3 is CASSGRTGNTIYF. In nucleotides, the CDR3 is TGTGCCAGCAGCGGGAGGACTGGAAACACCATATATTTT.

This clonotype was found many times. The CDR3 nucleotides are TGTGCCAGCAGCCCCCGGGACGCCGGTGAGCAGTTCTTC. This sequence encodes CASSPRDAGEQFF. The chain carries TRBV6-4 and TRBJ2-1, with D perhaps matching TRBD1 or TRBD2 (5 bases each). The CDR3 spans 13 residues. From germline, CDR1 is MRHNA and CDR2 SNTAGT. The ends were cut back, 6 bases at V and 9 bases at J, with 15 bases in the middle.

The rearrangement uses TRBV12-3 or TRBV12-4 and TRBJ1-1, with TRBD1 matching 10 bases. The CDR3 has 15 residues. With 5 bases clipped from V and 6 bases from J, the junction kept 9 bases outside the gene matches. The CDR3 is CASSPTTGGWAEAFF. The DNA for the CDR3 is TGTGCCAGCAGTCCTACGACAGGGGGCTGGGCTGAAGCTTTCTTT.

There are many counts of this clonotype. CDR3 amino acids: CASSKGLAGDDETQYF. The CDR3, as DNA: TGTGCCAGCAGCAAGGGACTAGCGGGGGATGACGAGACCCAGTACTTC. The genes are TRBV5-4 and TRBJ2-5, with 14 positions matching TRBD2. The ends lost 4 bases at V and 5 bases at J; junction bases unmatched: 7. The CDR3 spans 16 residues. From germline, CDR1 is SGHNT and CDR2 YYREEE (reference sequence).

The chain links TRBV18 to TRBJ1-6; 7 bases fit TRBD1. The trim removed 2 bases at V and 7 bases at J, leaving 2 bases unmatched. The CDR3 has 14 residues. Germline CDR1 is KGHSH and CDR2 is LQKENI. The CDR3 loop is CASSPGTENSPLHF. CDR3 bases: TGTGCCAGCTCACCAGGGACAGAGAATTCACCCCTCCACTTT.

About this clonotype: Its ends do not fully match the called genes, so a read error is possible. V gene TRBV5-5 combines with J gene TRBJ2-7, with 14 bases aligning to TRBD2. Germline assignment: CDR1 SGHKS and CDR2 YYEKEE (reference sequence). The CDR3 covers 15 residues. The CDR3, as DNA: TGTGCCAGCACCTTGGGACTAGCGGGAGTAGACGAGCAGTACTTC. It translates to CASTLGLAGVDEQYF.

This sequence joins TRBV18 and TRBJ2-2, with D perhaps TRBD1 (5 bases). CDR3 size: 14 residues. Trimming removed 1 base from V and 4 bases from J, with 7 bases in between. Germline V gives CDR1 KGHSH, CDR2 LQKENI. CDR3 in DNA: TGTGCCAGCTCACCACGACAGATCACCGGGGAGCTGTTTTTT. This translates into CASSPRQITGELFF.

This clonotype was picked up a small number of times. The chain recombines TRBV11-1 with TRBJ2-1, with no clear D. The germline gives CDR1 SGHAT, CDR2 FQDESV (reference sequence). Trimming shortened V by 4 bases and J by 4 bases, and 11 bases separated the two germline ends. This CDR3 is 14 amino acids long. The CDR3 DNA follows: TGTGCCAGCAGCTCGGGCGGCGAATACAATGAGCAGTTCTTC. Residues: CASSSGGEYNEQFF.

This clonotype has only a few counts. The genes are TRBV27 and TRBJ1-2; a weak D match, TRBD1 (5 bases). This CDR3 has 15 residues. Germline values: CDR1 MNHEY, CDR2 SMNVEV (reference sequence). V was clipped by 6 bases and J by 4 bases, with 18 bases between them. The CDR3 protein is CASRPRVVDSYGYTF. Written as DNA, the CDR3 is TGTGCCAGCAGACCCAGGGTCGTGGATAGCTATGGCTACACCTTC.

The genes are TRBV20-1 and TRBJ2-1; no clear D gene. The germline V and J ends were trimmed by 6 bases and 10 bases, with 22 bases remaining between them. Germline V lookup: CDR1 DFQATT, CDR2 SNEGSKA (reference sequence). The CDR3 length is 14 residues. The CDR3 sequence: CSAQRPSSLGEQFF. The CDR3 nucleotides read TGCAGTGCCCAGAGGCCCTCCTCCCTGGGGGAGCAGTTCTTC.

This clonotype was counted ten times or more. The chain recombines TRBV29-1 with TRBJ2-3; the D gene could be TRBD1 or TRBD2 (5 bases each). CDR3 length equals 14 residues. The V gene's germline CDR1 is SQVTM and CDR2 ANQGSEA. Trimming shortened V by 4 bases and J by 5 bases, and 16 bases separated the two germline ends. The chain's CDR3 is CSVVLPGTGDTQYF. The CDR3 DNA sequence: TGCAGCGTTGTTCTCCCGGGGACGGGAGATACGCAGTATTTT.

This clonotype came up many times. V is TRBV5-1 and J is TRBJ1-6, with D maybe TRBD1 (6 bases). V was shortened by 2 bases and J by 2 bases, with 11 bases between the two germline ends. The CDR3 totals 16 residues. CDR1 is SGHRS and CDR2 is YFSETQ in the germline V gene. The DNA for the CDR3 is TGCGCCAGCAGCTTAGGACAGTCCCCCTATAATTCACCCCTCCACTTT. Amino acids: CASSLGQSPYNSPLHF.

This sequence joins TRBV18 and TRBJ2-1, with 9 bases that match TRBD1. This CDR3 spans 13 amino acids. Germline values: CDR1 KGHSH, CDR2 LQKENI. The V segment lost 3 bases and the J segment 9 bases; nucleotides outside the gene matches: 3. The CDR3 DNA follows: TGTGCCAGCTCACCGACAGGGGGAAGTGAGCAGTTCTTC. This encodes CASSPTGGSEQFF.

The rearrangement joins TRBV20-1 to TRBJ1-2; 8 bases match TRBD1. The ends lost 1 base at V and 7 bases at J; junction bases unmatched: 2. The CDR3 covers 12 residues. Germline values: CDR1 DFQATT, CDR2 SNEGSKA (reference sequence). The CDR3 spells CSARGQGAGYTF. Here the CDR3 DNA reads TGCAGTGCTAGAGGTCAGGGGGCTGGCTACACCTTC.

This chain joins TRBV24-1 and TRBJ2-7; D not certain. V gave up 0 bases and J gave up 3 bases, with 2 bases separating them. In germline, CDR1 is KGHDR, CDR2 SFDVKD. The CDR3 is 12 residues long. The CDR3 coding sequence is TGTGCCACCAGTGATTTGGGCTACGAGCAGTACTTC. This encodes CATSDLGYEQYF.

This clonotype was seen many times. This chain links TRBV7-9 with TRBJ2-7; 10 bases align to TRBD1. Germline trimming cut 5 bases from V and 2 bases from J; bases unmatched to any gene: 0. CDR1 is SEHNR and CDR2 is FQNEAQ in the germline V gene (reference sequence). The CDR3 extends over 13 amino acids. In DNA form, the CDR3 reads TGTGCCAGCAGCGACAGGGGGCCCTACGAGCAGTACTTC. The encoded protein is CASSDRGPYEQYF. The full variable domain, in which reference TRBV7-9 and TRBJ2-7 provide the parts outside the CDR3, is DTGVSQNPRHKITKRGQNVTFRCDPISEHNRLYWYRQTLGQGPEFLTYFQNEAQLEKSRLLSDRFSAERPKGSFSTLEIQRTEQGDSAMYLCASSDRGPYEQYFGPGTRLTVT.

This clonotype was detected ten times or more. The V and J genes are TRBV15 and TRBJ1-2, with D perhaps matching TRBD1 (5 bases). The CDR3 has 14 amino acids. CDR1 LNHNV and CDR2 YYDKDF come from the germline V gene (reference sequence). The V end lost 3 bases, the J end lost 7 bases, and 15 bases lay between the germline ends. The CDR3 spells CATSRGRAGGGYTF. As DNA, the CDR3 is TGTGCCACCAGCAGGGGACGGGCTGGCGGTGGCTACACCTTC.

In this sample, this clonotype turned up many times. J is TRBJ2-1 and V is TRBV5-1; 14 positions agree with TRBD2. The CDR3 is 17 amino acids. The germline CDR1 and CDR2 sequences are SGHRS and YFSETQ. After removal of 4 bases from V and 3 bases from J, the junction contained 6 bases not matched to a gene. This CDR3 is CASSHTGLAGVYNEQFF. CDR3 coding DNA: TGCGCCAGCAGCCATACGGGACTAGCGGGGGTCTACAATGAGCAGTTCTTC.